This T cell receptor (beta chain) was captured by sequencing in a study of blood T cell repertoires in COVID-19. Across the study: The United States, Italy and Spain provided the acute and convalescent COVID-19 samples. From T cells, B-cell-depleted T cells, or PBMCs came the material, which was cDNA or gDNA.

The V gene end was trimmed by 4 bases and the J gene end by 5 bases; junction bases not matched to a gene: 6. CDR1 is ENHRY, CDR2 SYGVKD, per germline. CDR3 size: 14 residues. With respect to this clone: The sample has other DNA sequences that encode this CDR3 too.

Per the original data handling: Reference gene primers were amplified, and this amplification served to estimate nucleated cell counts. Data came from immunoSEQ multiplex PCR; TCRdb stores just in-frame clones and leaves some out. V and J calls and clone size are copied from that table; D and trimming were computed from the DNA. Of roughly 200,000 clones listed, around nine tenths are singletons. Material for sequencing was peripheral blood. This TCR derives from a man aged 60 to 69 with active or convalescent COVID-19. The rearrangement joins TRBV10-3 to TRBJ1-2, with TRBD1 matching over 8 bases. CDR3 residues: CAISGGTGTYGYTF. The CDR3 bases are TGTGCCATCAGTGGAGGGACAGGCACTTATGGCTACACCTTC.